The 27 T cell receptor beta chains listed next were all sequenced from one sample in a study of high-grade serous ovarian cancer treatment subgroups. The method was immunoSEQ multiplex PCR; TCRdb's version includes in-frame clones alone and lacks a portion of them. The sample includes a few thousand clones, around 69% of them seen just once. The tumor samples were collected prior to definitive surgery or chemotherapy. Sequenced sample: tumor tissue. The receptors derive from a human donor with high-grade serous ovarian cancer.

The CDR3: CASSYSIDSSTDTQYF. The CDR3 region has the DNA TGTGCCAGCAGTTACTCGATTGACAGTAGCACAGATACGCAGTATTTT. The chain carries TRBV6-5 and TRBJ2-3; tentative D call: TRBD1 (5 bases). V lost 0 bases and J lost 0, with 10 bases in between. This CDR3 is 16 amino acids long. The germline gives CDR1 MNHEY, CDR2 SVGAGI.

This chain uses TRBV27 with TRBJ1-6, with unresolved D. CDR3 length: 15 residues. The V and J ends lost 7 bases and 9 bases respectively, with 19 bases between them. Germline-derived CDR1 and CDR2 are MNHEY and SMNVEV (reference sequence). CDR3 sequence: CASTNIFLGGSPLHF. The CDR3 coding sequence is TGTGCCAGCACCAATATATTCTTAGGTGGTTCACCCCTCCACTTT.

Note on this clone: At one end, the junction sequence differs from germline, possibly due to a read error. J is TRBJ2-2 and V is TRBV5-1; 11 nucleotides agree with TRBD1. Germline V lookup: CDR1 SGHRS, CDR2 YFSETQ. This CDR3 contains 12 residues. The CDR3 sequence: CASSLGTGGLFF. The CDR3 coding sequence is TGCGCCAGCAGCCTCGGGACAGGGGGGCTGTTTTTT. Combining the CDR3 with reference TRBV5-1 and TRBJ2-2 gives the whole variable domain KAGVTQTPRYLIKTRGQQVTLSCSPISGHRSVSWYQQTPGQGLQFLFEYFSETQRNKGNFPGRFSGRQFSNSRSEMNVSTLELGDSALYLCASSLGTGGLFFGEGSRLTVL.

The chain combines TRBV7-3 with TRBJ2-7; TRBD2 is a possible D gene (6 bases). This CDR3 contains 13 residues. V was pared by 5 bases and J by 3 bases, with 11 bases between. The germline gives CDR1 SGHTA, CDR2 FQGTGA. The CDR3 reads CASSPSGGYEQYF. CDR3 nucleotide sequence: TGTGCCAGCAGCCCATCCGGGGGCTACGAGCAGTACTTC.

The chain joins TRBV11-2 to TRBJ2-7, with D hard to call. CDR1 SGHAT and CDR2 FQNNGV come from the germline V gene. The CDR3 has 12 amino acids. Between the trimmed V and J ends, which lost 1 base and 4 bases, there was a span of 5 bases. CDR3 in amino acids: CASSLGAYEQYF. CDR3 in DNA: TGTGCCAGCAGCTTAGGGGCTTACGAGCAGTACTTC.

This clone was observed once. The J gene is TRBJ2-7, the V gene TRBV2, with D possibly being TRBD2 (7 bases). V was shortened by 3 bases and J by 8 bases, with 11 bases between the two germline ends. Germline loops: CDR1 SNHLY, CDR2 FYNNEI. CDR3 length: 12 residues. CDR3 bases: TGTGCCAGCAGTGATAGGGGGGGGAAGCAGTACTTC. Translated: CASSDRGGKQYF.

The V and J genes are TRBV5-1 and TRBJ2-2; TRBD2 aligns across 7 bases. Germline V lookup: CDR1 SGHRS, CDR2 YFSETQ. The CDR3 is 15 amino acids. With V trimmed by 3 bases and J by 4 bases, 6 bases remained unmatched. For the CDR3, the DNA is TGCGCCAGCAGCTCTCAGCCGGGGGGCACCGGGGAGCTGTTTTTT. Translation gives CASSSQPGGTGELFF.

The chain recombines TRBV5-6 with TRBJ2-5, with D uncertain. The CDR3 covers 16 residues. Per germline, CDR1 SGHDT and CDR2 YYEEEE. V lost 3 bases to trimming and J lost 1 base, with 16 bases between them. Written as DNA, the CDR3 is TGTGCCAGCAGCTCGACATGGTACGGGCGCCAAGAGACCCAGTACTTC. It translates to CASSSTWYGRQETQYF.

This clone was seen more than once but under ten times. The CDR3 sequence is CASSLAGSGEPQHF. The CDR3 bases are TGTGCCAGCAGCTTAGCGGGCAGTGGTGAGCCCCAGCATTTT. This chain uses TRBV13 with TRBJ1-5; D unclear. The CDR3 is 14 amino acids. Germline V gives CDR1 PRHDT, CDR2 FYEKMQ (reference sequence). Trimming cost V 1 base and J 8 bases, with 12 bases left between them.

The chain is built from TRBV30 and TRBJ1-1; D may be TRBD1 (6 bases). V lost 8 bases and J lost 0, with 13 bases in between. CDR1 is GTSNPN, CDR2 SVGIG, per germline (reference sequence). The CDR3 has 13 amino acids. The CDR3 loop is CATDRKLNTEAFF. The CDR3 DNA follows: TGTGCCACTGACAGGAAACTGAACACTGAAGCTTTCTTT.

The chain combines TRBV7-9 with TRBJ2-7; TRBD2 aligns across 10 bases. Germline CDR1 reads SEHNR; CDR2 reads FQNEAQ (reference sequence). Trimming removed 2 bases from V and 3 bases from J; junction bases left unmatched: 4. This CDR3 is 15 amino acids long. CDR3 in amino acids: CASSLTLAGDYEQYF. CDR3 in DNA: TGTGCCAGCAGCTTAACCCTAGCGGGAGACTACGAGCAGTACTTC.

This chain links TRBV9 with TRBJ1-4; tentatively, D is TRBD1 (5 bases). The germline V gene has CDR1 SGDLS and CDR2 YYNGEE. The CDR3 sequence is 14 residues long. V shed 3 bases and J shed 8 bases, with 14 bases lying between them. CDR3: CASSEGTPGEKLFF. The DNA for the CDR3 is TGTGCCAGCAGCGAGGGGACCCCCGGGGAAAAACTGTTTTTT.

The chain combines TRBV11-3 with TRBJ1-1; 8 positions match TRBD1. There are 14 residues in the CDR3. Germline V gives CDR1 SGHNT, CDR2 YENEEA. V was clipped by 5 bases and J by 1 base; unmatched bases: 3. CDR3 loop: CASSPDRANTEAFF. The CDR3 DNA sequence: TGTGCCAGCAGCCCGGACAGGGCGAACACTGAAGCTTTCTTT.

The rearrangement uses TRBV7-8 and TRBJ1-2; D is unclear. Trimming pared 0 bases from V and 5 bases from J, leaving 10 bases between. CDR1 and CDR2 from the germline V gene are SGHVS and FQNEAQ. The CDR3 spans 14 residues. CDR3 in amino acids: CASSLAQTQYGYTF. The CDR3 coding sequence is TGTGCCAGCAGCTTAGCCCAAACCCAATATGGCTACACCTTC.

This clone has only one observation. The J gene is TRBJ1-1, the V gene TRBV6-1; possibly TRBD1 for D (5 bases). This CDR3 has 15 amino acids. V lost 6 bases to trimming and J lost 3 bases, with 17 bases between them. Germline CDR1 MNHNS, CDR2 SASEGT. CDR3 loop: CASRASGGFYTEAFF. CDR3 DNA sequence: TGTGCCAGCAGGGCCTCGGGGGGGTTCTACACTGAAGCTTTCTTT.

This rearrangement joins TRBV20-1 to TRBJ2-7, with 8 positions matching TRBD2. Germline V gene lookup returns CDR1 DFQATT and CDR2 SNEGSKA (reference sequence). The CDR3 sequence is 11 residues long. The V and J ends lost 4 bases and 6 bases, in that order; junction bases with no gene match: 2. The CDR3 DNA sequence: TGCAGTGCTATAGCGGGAAGCGAGCAGTACTTC. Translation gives CSAIAGSEQYF.

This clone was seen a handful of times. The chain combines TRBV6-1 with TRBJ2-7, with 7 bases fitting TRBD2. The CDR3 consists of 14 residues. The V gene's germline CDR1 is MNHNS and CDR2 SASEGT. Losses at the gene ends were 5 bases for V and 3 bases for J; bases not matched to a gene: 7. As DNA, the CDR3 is TGTGCCAGCAGTTCGGGCGGGAGCGTCTACGAGCAGTACTTC. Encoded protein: CASSSGGSVYEQYF.

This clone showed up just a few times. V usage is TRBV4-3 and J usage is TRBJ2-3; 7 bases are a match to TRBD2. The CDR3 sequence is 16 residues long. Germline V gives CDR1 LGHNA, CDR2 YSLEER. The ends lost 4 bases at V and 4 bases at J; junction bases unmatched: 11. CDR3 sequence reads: CASSRGAGVGADTQYF. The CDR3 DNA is TGCGCCAGCAGCCGCGGGGCGGGGGTAGGGGCAGATACGCAGTATTTT.

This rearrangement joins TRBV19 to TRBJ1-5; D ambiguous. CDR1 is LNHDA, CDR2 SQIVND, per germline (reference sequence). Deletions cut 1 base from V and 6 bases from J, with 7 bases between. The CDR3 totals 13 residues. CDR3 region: CASSIGGSQPQHF. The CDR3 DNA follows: TGTGCCAGTAGTATAGGAGGATCTCAGCCCCAGCATTTT.

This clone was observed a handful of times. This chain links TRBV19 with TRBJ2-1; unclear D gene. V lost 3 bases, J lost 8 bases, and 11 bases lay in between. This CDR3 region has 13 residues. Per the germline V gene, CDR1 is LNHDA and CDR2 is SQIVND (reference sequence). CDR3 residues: CASSMSLLDEQFF. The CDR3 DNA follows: TGTGCCAGTAGTATGAGCCTACTTGATGAGCAGTTCTTC.

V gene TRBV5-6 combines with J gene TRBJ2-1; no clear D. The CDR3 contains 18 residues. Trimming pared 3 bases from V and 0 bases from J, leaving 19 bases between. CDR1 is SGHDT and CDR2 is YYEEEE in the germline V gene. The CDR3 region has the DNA TGTGCCAGCAGCTCCATAGTAGGACCATTAAGCTCCTACAATGAGCAGTTCTTC. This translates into CASSSIVGPLSSYNEQFF.

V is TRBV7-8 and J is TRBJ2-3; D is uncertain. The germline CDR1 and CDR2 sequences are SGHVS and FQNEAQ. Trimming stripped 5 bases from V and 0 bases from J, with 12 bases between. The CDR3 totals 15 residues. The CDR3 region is CASSVLRGSTDTQYF. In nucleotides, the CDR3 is TGTGCCAGCAGCGTACTGCGTGGGAGCACAGATACGCAGTATTTT.

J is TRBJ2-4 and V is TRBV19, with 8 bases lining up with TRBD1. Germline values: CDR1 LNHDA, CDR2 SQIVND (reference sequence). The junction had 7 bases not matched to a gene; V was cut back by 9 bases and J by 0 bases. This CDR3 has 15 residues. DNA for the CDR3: TGTGCCAGCTCCGACAGGGGTGTAGCCAAAAACATTCAGTACTTC. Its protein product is CASSDRGVAKNIQYF.

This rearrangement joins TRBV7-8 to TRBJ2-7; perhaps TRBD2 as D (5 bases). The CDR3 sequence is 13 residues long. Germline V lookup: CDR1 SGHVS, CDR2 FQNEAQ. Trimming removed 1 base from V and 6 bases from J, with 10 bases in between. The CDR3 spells CASSLGQAGEQYF. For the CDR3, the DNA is TGTGCCAGCAGCTTAGGGCAGGCGGGCGAGCAGTACTTC.

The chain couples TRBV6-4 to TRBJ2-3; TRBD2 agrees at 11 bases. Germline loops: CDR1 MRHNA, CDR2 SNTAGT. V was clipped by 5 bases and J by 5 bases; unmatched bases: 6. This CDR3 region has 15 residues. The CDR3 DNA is TGTGCCAGCAGTAAAACTAGCGGGGGAGGAGATACGCAGTATTTT. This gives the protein CASSKTSGGGDTQYF.

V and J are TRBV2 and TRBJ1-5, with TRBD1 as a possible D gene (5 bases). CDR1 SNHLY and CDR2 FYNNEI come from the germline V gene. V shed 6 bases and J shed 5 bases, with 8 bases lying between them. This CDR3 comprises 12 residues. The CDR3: CASSGGDQPQHF. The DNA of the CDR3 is TGTGCCAGCAGCGGGGGGGATCAGCCCCAGCATTTT.

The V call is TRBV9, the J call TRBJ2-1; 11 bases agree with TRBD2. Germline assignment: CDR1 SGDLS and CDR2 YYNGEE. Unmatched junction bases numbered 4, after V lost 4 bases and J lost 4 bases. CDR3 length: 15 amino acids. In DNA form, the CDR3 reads TGTGCCAGCAGCCCAAGACTAGCGGGGTACAATGAGCAGTTCTTC. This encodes CASSPRLAGYNEQFF.